These 20 T cell receptor beta chains were sequenced from one sample in a study of blood T cell repertoires in COVID-19. Clones were sequenced by immunoSEQ multiplex PCR, and TCRdb holds only the in-frame ones, with some missing. The profile shows some 38,000 clones, approximately 69% of them singletons. Sequences were obtained from peripheral blood. These receptors were collected from a man in his 70s with COVID-19, enrolled during active disease.

This chain joins TRBV7-3 and TRBJ2-1; the match to TRBD2 covers 7 bases. After removal of 3 bases from V and 9 bases from J, the junction contained 2 bases not matched to a gene. This CDR3 contains 12 residues. CDR1 is SGHTA and CDR2 is FQGTGA in the germline V gene. CDR3 bases: TGTGCCAGCAGCTTGGGGGGGAGTGAGCAGTTCTTC. Translating it yields CASSLGGSEQFF.

The chain recombines TRBV11-1 with TRBJ2-3; D is ambiguous. Between the trimmed V and J ends, which lost 3 bases and 0 bases, there was a span of 10 bases. This CDR3 contains 15 residues. Germline V CDR1 and CDR2: SGHAT, FQDESV (reference sequence). The CDR3 nucleotides read TGTGCCAGCAGCTTTGGTACGGGTAGCACAGATACGCAGTATTTT. Protein: CASSFGTGSTDTQYF.

The chain uses TRBV7-2 and TRBJ1-2, with 7 bases aligning to TRBD1. CDR3 length: 14 residues. J lost 3 bases, V lost 5 bases, and 6 bases had no gene match. Germline lookup yields CDR1 SGHTA and CDR2 FQGNSA. The CDR3 is CASSITGTDYGYTF. CDR3 in DNA: TGTGCCAGCAGCATCACCGGGACAGACTATGGCTACACCTTC. Complete variable domain (other parts from reference TRBV7-2 and TRBJ1-2): GAGVSQSPSNKVTEKGKDVELRCDPISGHTALYWYRQSLGQGLEFLIYFQGNSAPDKSGLPSDRFSAERTGGSVSTLTIQRTQQEDSAVYLCASSITGTDYGYTFGSGTRLTVV.

This rearrangement joins TRBV11-2 to TRBJ2-1, with D possibly TRBD1 on 5 matching bases. V was clipped by 5 bases and J by 9 bases, with 17 bases between them. This CDR3 comprises 14 residues. The germline V gene encodes CDR1 SGHAT and CDR2 FQNNGV. The CDR3, as DNA: TGTGCCAGCAGCATACAGGAGAGTATGGGTGAGCAGTTCTTC. As protein: CASSIQESMGEQFF.

Comment on this clone: The junction departs from germline at one end; a sequencing error may be responsible. The gene calls are TRBV7-8 and TRBJ1-6; a weak D match, TRBD1 (6 bases). Germline V gene lookup returns CDR1 SGHVS and CDR2 FQNEAQ. This CDR3 spans 14 amino acids. This CDR3 is CASSLGQDKSPLHF. CDR3 DNA sequence: TGTGCCAGCAGCTTAGGACAGGATAAGTCACCCCTCCACTTT.

This clone is medium-sized. This chain links TRBV11-2 with TRBJ1-1; D may be TRBD1 (5 bases). Trimming removed 5 bases from V and 8 bases from J, with 15 bases in between. The germline gives CDR1 SGHAT, CDR2 FQNNGV. CDR3 length: 13 residues. The CDR3 DNA sequence: TGTGCCAGCAGCAAGGGACTTGGACGCGAAGCTTTCTTT. Its translation: CASSKGLGREAFF.

This clone was seen just once. The rearrangement joins TRBV4-1 to TRBJ2-3, with 8 bases matching TRBD1. Germline V lookup: CDR1 MGHRA, CDR2 YSYEKL. The V segment lost 4 bases and the J segment 4 bases; nucleotides outside the gene matches: 16. The CDR3 contains 18 residues. DNA for the CDR3: TGCGCCAGCAGCCGGAAGGACAGGGTATGGAATCTCGCAGATACGCAGTATTTT. Protein sequence: CASSRKDRVWNLADTQYF.

V gene TRBV29-1 combines with J gene TRBJ1-2; D is undetermined. V lost 4 bases to trimming and J lost 4 bases, with 10 bases between them. This CDR3 comprises 12 residues. CDR1 is SQVTM, CDR2 ANQGSEA, per germline. The CDR3 nucleotides are TGCAGCGTTGGCGAGTTCCTCTATGGCTACACCTTC. Translating gives CSVGEFLYGYTF.

The chain couples TRBV6-5 to TRBJ2-1, with D tentatively TRBD2 (6 bases). Germline values: CDR1 MNHEY, CDR2 SVGAGI. V was pared by 8 bases and J by 9 bases, with 11 bases between. The CDR3 runs to 11 residues. The CDR3 sequence is CASSLGGEQFF. CDR3 nucleotides: TGTGCCAGCTCCCTGGGAGGTGAGCAGTTCTTC.

V usage is TRBV11-2 and J usage is TRBJ1-2, with 9 bases fitting TRBD1. In germline, CDR1 is SGHAT, CDR2 FQNNGV. Trimming removed 0 bases from V and 8 bases from J; junction bases left unmatched: 4. This CDR3 contains 14 residues. CDR3 amino acids: CASSLDNRGRGYTF. The CDR3 nucleotides read TGTGCCAGCAGCTTAGACAACAGGGGGCGCGGCTACACCTTC.

The V gene is TRBV6-1, the J gene TRBJ1-1; maybe TRBD1 (6 bases). This CDR3 has 16 residues. Germline CDR1 and CDR2: MNHNS and SASEGT. The germline V and J ends were trimmed by 4 bases and 1 base, with 16 bases remaining between them. The CDR3 reads CASSGHGGIRNTEAFF. Written as DNA, the CDR3 is TGTGCCAGCAGTGGACATGGGGGCATAAGGAACACTGAAGCTTTCTTT.

This chain joins TRBV19 and TRBJ2-2; 9 nucleotides line up with TRBD2. Germline trimming cut 6 bases from V and 2 bases from J; bases unmatched to any gene: 4. The CDR3 totals 15 residues. Germline loops: CDR1 LNHDA, CDR2 SQIVND (reference sequence). The chain's CDR3 is CASRSSGGNTGELFF. The CDR3 DNA follows: TGTGCCAGTAGGAGTAGCGGGGGTAACACCGGGGAGCTGTTTTTT.

This chain joins TRBV5-1 and TRBJ1-4, with 9 bases fitting TRBD1. Trimming removed 2 bases from V and 0 bases from J; junction bases left unmatched: 5. From germline, CDR1 is SGHRS and CDR2 YFSETQ. This CDR3 comprises 17 residues. This CDR3 is CASSLTGGHATNEKLFF. The CDR3 nucleotides read TGCGCCAGCAGCTTAACAGGGGGCCACGCAACTAATGAAAAACTGTTTTTT.

This chain links TRBV5-1 with TRBJ2-1; TRBD1 is a possible D gene (6 bases). The germline V gene has CDR1 SGHRS and CDR2 YFSETQ. The V and J ends lost 7 bases and 4 bases respectively, with 12 bases between them. CDR3 length: 13 residues. The CDR3 reads CASEQGDYNEQFF. The CDR3 DNA follows: TGCGCCAGCGAACAGGGAGATTACAATGAGCAGTTCTTC.

This chain joins TRBV28 and TRBJ1-5, with D possibly matching TRBD1 (5 bases). V was pared by 4 bases and J by 3 bases, with 13 bases between. In germline, CDR1 is MDHEN, CDR2 SYDVKM. The CDR3 is made up of 15 amino acids. CDR3 sequence reads: CASSWGDWINQPQHF. CDR3 nucleotide sequence: TGTGCCAGCAGTTGGGGGGATTGGATCAATCAGCCCCAGCATTTT.

This clone was counted only a few times. The V call is TRBV19, the J call TRBJ1-6; the match to TRBD1 covers 9 bases. Germline loops: CDR1 LNHDA, CDR2 SQIVND (reference sequence). Germline trimming cut 4 bases from V and 9 bases from J; bases unmatched to any gene: 7. The CDR3 covers 15 residues. The CDR3 is CASSNGQGISSPLHF. Written as DNA, the CDR3 is TGTGCCAGTAGTAATGGACAGGGGATCAGTTCACCCCTCCACTTT.

On this clone: The sample has other DNA sequences that encode this CDR3 too. V and J are TRBV28 and TRBJ2-2, with 7 bases lining up with TRBD2. The ends lost 6 bases at V and 6 bases at J; junction bases unmatched: 7. Germline CDR1 MDHEN, CDR2 SYDVKM. This CDR3 comprises 14 residues. The CDR3 sequence: CASSPPGGAGELFF. CDR3 bases: TGTGCCAGCAGCCCACCTGGGGGGGCCGGGGAGCTGTTTTTT.

The chain employs TRBV6-5 and TRBJ1-6; D may be TRBD1 (6 bases). Per germline, CDR1 MNHEY and CDR2 SVGAGI. The CDR3 loop spans 12 amino acids. Trimming removed 5 bases at V and 10 bases at J, with 9 bases between. For the CDR3, the DNA is TGTGCCAGCAGTCCAGGGGTGTCACCCCTCCACTTT. Its protein product is CASSPGVSPLHF.

The chain couples TRBV2 to TRBJ2-2, with a tentative D call TRBD1 (5 bases). Germline lookup yields CDR1 SNHLY and CDR2 FYNNEI. Between the trimmed V and J ends, which lost 6 bases and 3 bases, there was a span of 5 bases. The CDR3 runs 12 residues. DNA for the CDR3: TGTGCCAGCAGGACAGACACCGGGGAGCTGTTTTTT. Translated, it gives CASRTDTGELFF. Together with reference TRBV2 and TRBJ2-2, the CDR3 gives the full variable domain: EPEVTQTPSHQVTQMGQEVILRCVPISNHLYFYWYRQILGQKVEFLVSFYNNEISEKSEIFDDQFSVERPDGSNFTLKIRSTKLEDSAMYFCASRTDTGELFFGEGSRLTVL.

The CDR3 DNA reads as TGTGCCAGTATCGGACAGACCCTTAGCAATCAGCCCCAGCATTTT. This sequence encodes CASIGQTLSNQPQHF. V and J are TRBV19 and TRBJ1-5; a possible D gene is TRBD1 (6 bases). Looked up from germline, CDR1 is LNHDA and CDR2 is SQIVND (reference sequence). Trimming shortened V by 7 bases and J by 0 bases, and 13 bases separated the two germline ends. The CDR3 spans 15 residues. The full variable domain, its missing parts supplied by reference TRBV19 and TRBJ1-5, is DGGITQSPKYLFRKEGQNVTLSCEQNLNHDAMYWYRQDPGQGLRLIYYSQIVNDFQKGDIAEGYSVSREKKESFPLTVTSAQKNPTAFYLCASIGQTLSNQPQHFGDGTRLSIL.